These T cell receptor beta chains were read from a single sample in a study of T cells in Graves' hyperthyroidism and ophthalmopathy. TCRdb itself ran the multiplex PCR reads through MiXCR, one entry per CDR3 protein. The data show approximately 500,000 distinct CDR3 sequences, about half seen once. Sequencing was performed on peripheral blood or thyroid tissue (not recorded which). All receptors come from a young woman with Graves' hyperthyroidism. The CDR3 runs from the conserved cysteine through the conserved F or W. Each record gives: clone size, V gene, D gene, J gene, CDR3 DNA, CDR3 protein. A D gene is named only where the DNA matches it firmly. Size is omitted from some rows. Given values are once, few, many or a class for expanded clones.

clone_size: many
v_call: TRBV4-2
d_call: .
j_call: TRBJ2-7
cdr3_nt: TGTGCCAGCAGCCAAGATCAGAGGCAAGGGTCGTACGAGCAGTACTTC
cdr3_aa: CASSQDQRQGSYEQYF

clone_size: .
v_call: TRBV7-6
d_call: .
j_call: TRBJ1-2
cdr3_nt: TGTGCCAGCAGATCGACAGGACCTGCGGGCTACACCTTC
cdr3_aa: CASRSTGPAGYTF

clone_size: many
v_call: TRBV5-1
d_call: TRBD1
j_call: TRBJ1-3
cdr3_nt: TGCGCCAGCAGCTTACAGGGGGCCTCTGGAAACACCATATATTTT
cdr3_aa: CASSLQGASGNTIYF

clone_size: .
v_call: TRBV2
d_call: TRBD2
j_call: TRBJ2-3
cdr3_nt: TGTGCCAGTGGCGGGGGAGGGGCCACAGATACGCAGTATTTT
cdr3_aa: CASGGGGATDTQYF

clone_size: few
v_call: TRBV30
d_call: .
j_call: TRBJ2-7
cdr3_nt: TGTGCCTGGAGTGGAGGCAACGAGCAGTACTTC
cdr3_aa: CAWSGGNEQYF

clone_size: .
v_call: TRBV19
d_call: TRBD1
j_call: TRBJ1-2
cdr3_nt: TGTGCCAGTAGTAAAAGGAGTGCTAGCGGGACAGGGGTTAACTATGGCTACACCTTC
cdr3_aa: CASSKRSASGTGVNYGYTF

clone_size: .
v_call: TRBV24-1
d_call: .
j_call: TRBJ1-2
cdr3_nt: TGTGCTTACCCCTCTCTCTCCATCTATGGCTACACCTTC
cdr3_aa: CAYPSLSIYGYTF

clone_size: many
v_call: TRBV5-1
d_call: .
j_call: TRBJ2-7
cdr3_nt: TGCGCCAGCAGCTTGGCTTCGGGCAGTCGGTACGAGCAGTACTTC
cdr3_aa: CASSLASGSRYEQYF

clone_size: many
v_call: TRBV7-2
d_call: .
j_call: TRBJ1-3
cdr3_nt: TGTGCCAGCAGCTTACACTCTGGAAACACCATATATTTT
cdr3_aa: CASSLHSGNTIYF

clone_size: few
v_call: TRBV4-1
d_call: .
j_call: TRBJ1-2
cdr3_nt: TGCGCCAGCAGCTCCGGGACATACGTCTCTAACAACTATGGCTACACCTTC
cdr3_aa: CASSSGTYVSNNYGYTF

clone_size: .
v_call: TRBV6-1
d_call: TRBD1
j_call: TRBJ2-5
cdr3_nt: TGTGCCAGCAGTGACGGACAGGGAGCATGGGAGACCCAGTACTTC
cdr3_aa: CASSDGQGAWETQYF

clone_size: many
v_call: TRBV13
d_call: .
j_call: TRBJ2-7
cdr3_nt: TGTGCCAGCAGCTTAGACGTCAGTCCTACACACGAGCAGTACTTC
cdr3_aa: CASSLDVSPTHEQYF

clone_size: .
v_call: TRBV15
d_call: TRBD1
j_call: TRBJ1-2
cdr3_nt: TGTGCCACCAGCAGCCCCGTGGGGGGGACAGGGGGTATCTATGGCTACACCTTC
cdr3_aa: CATSSPVGGTGGIYGYTF

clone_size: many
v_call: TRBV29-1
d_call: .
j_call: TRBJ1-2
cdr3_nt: TGCAGCGTTGGGGCTAACTATGGCTACACCTTC
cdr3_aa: CSVGANYGYTF

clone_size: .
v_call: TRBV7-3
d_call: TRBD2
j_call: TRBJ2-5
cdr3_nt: TGTGCCAGCAGCCTCCCCGCCAGGACTAGCCAAGAGACCCAGTACTTC
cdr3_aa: CASSLPARTSQETQYF

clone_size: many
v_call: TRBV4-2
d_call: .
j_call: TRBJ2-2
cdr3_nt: TGTGCCAGCAGCCAAGGGGAGGCGGACACCGGGGAGCTGTTTTTT
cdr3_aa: CASSQGEADTGELFF

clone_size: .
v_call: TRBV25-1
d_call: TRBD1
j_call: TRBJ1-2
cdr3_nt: TGTGCCAGCCGGGACAGGCACTATGGCTACACCTTC
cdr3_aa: CASRDRHYGYTF

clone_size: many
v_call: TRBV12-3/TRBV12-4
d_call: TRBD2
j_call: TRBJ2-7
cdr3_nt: TGTGCCAGCAGTTTCTCCGGGACTAGCAACGAGCAGTACTTC
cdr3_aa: CASSFSGTSNEQYF

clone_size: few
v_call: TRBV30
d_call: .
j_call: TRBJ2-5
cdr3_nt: TGTGCCGGACCCGGGACCGCCGGGACCCAGTACTTC
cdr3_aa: CAGPGTAGTQYF

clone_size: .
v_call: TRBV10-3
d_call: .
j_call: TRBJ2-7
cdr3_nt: TGTGCCATCAGTGAGTCTGGGCTAAGGTACGAGCAGTACTTC
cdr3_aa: CAISESGLRYEQYF

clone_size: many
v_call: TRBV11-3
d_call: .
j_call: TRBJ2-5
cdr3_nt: TGTGCCAGCAGCTCCCTCCGAGACAGACAAGAGACCCAGTACTTC
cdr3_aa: CASSSLRDRQETQYF

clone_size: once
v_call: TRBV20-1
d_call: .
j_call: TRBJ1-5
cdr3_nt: TGCAGTGCTAAGCCACACCCCGATCAGCCCCAGCATTTT
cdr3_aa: CSAKPHPDQPQHF

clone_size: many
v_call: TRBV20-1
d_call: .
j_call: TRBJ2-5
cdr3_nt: TGCAGTGCTAGCGCCCAGTACTTC
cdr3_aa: CSASAQYF

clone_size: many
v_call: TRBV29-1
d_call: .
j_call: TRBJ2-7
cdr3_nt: TGCAGCGTGTATCTAGCCGGTGGAGACGAGCAGTACTTC
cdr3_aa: CSVYLAGGDEQYF

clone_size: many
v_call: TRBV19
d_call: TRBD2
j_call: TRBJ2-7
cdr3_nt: TGTGCCAGTAAGACTAGCGGGAGCTCCTACGAGCAGTACTTC
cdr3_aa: CASKTSGSSYEQYF

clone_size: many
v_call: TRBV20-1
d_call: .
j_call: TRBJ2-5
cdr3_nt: TGCAGTGCTAGAGACCCGTGGGGTCAACAGGAGATCCAAGAGACCCAGTACTTC
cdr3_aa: CSARDPWGQQEIQETQYF

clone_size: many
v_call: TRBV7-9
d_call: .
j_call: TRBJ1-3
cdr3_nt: TGTGCCAGCAGCTTAGATGGGGCCAACTCTGGAAACACCATATATTTT
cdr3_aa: CASSLDGANSGNTIYF

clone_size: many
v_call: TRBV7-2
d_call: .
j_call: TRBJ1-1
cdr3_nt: TGTGCCAGCAGCGCCTACAGAAACACTGAAGCTTTCTTT
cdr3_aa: CASSAYRNTEAFF